Below, 9 T cell receptor beta chains from the same sample are listed, as sequenced in a study of blood T cell repertoires in COVID-19. Measured with immunoSEQ multiplex PCR; TCRdb has only the in-frame clones, and not every one. The sample shows some 530,000 clones, 70% to 90% of them seen only once. The specimen was peripheral blood. These receptors were collected from a human donor in a cohort sampled during active COVID-19.

This clone was seen a handful of times. The gene calls are TRBV30 and TRBJ2-2; D is undetermined. The CDR3 spans 11 residues. The V end was cut by 4 bases, the J end by 7 bases, with 7 bases between. The V gene's germline CDR1 is GTSNPN and CDR2 SVGIG (reference sequence). The CDR3 loop is CAWTTRGELFF. As DNA, the CDR3 is TGTGCCTGGACAACTCGCGGGGAGCTGTTTTTT.

The rearrangement links TRBV19 to TRBJ2-7, with 7 bases identical to TRBD2. V gave up 1 base and J gave up 2 bases; unmatched junction bases: 11. The CDR3 sequence is 17 residues long. Germline V gene lookup returns CDR1 LNHDA and CDR2 SQIVND (reference sequence). The CDR3 loop is CASSIVGASGIPYEQYF. CDR3 DNA sequence: TGTGCCAGTAGTATAGTTGGGGCAAGCGGGATACCCTACGAGCAGTACTTC.

This chain links TRBV6-5 with TRBJ2-7; weak D call: TRBD1 (6 bases). The V end lost 2 bases, the J end lost 2 bases, and 10 bases lay between the germline ends. The CDR3 loop spans 14 amino acids. Per the germline V gene, CDR1 is MNHEY and CDR2 is SVGAGI. CDR3 in amino acids: CASSYRDIAYEQYF. The CDR3 nucleotides are TGTGCCAGCAGTTACCGGGACATAGCCTACGAGCAGTACTTC.

The chain couples TRBV28 to TRBJ2-7, with 7 bases that match TRBD2. This CDR3 has 17 amino acids. Per germline, CDR1 MDHEN and CDR2 SYDVKM. The V gene end was trimmed by 6 bases and the J gene end by 2 bases; junction bases not matched to a gene: 16. The CDR3 bases are TGTGCCAGCAGGTCCCGGGGGTCTGCGGGGGACCCCTACGAGCAGTACTTC. Translated: CASRSRGSAGDPYEQYF.

The chain combines TRBV6-6 with TRBJ2-2, with 8 bases identical to TRBD1. Germline-derived CDR1 and CDR2 are MNHNY and SVGAGI (reference sequence). The CDR3 runs 17 residues. Trimming cost V 5 bases and J 2 bases; bases outside gene matches: 10. The CDR3 DNA is TGTGCCAGCAGTCGAAAAGCCGGGACAGGCAACACCGGGGAGCTGTTTTTT. Amino acid sequence: CASSRKAGTGNTGELFF.

The chain joins TRBV5-1 to TRBJ2-3; 13 bases map to TRBD2. Unmatched junction bases numbered 4, after V lost 1 base and J lost 2 bases. The CDR3 spans 17 residues. Germline V gives CDR1 SGHRS, CDR2 YFSETQ. CDR3 amino acids: CASSLLLAGGITDTQYF. DNA of the CDR3: TGCGCCAGCAGCTTGTTACTAGCGGGAGGGATCACAGATACGCAGTATTTT.

The sample holds a few counts of this clone. This chain connects TRBV5-1 to TRBJ1-6; TRBD1 aligns across 7 bases. The CDR3 has 16 residues. V was pared by 6 bases and J by 0 bases, with 6 bases of the junction left unmatched. Germline V lookup: CDR1 SGHRS, CDR2 YFSETQ. The CDR3 coding sequence is TGCGCCAGCACCTGGGACAGACGCTCCTATAATTCACCCCTCCACTTT. Its translation is CASTWDRRSYNSPLHF.

The rearrangement uses TRBV5-5 and TRBJ2-1; 9 nucleotides agree with TRBD1. V trimming: 0 bases; J trimming: 4 bases; junction bases outside the gene matches: 2. The V gene's germline CDR1 is SGHKS and CDR2 YYEKEE (reference sequence). The CDR3 length is 15 residues. The CDR3 DNA reads as TGTGCCAGCAGCTTGGTGGGACAGGGTTACAATGAGCAGTTCTTC. Amino acids: CASSLVGQGYNEQFF.

The chain combines TRBV5-8 with TRBJ1-1; 7 nucleotides match TRBD1. CDR1 and CDR2 from the germline V gene are SGHTS and YDEGEE. The CDR3 extends over 14 amino acids. Germline trimming cut 0 bases from V and 6 bases from J; bases unmatched to any gene: 5. The CDR3 nucleotides read TGTGCCAGCAGCTTGGCCGACAGGGATGCTGAAGCTTTCTTT. It yields the protein CASSLADRDAEAFF.